The entry below gives a single T cell receptor beta chain sequence along with its context. Its antigen is unidentified. These data originate in a study of cytomegalovirus exposure and HLA in healthy donors. Trimming removed 0 bases from V and 0 bases from J, with 9 bases in between. Germline values: CDR1 GTSNPN, CDR2 SVGIG (reference sequence). The CDR3 is 14 amino acids. Study observations and caveats: The study put under 200 TCR beta chains on its list as cytomegalovirus-associated. For cytomegalovirus status, the classifier reportedly gave diagnoses with high specificity and sensitivity. Usually a TCR sequence was rare, but some public TCRs were found in many donors. One later analysis, an examination of the 90 to 150 validation repertoires, found that first-cohort TCR clusters tended to co-occur in them.

Sequencing was performed with immunoSEQ multiplex PCR; in TCRdb, only in-frame clones are kept and a portion is missing. The data hold some 200,000 clones, with around nine tenths observed a single time. Sequencing was performed on PBMCs. The sequence derives from a woman aged 18-30 years in good health and CMV-seronegative. The chain has TRBV30 and TRBJ2-7; unclear D gene. The CDR3 DNA is TGTGCCTGGAGTGTGGCCCTAGACTCCTACGAGCAGTACTTC. It yields the protein CAWSVALDSYEQYF.